The 12 T cell receptor beta chains given below trace back to one sample, sequenced in a study of blood T cell repertoires in COVID-19. Only in-frame clones appear in the TCRdb table, and some are missing; sequencing was by immunoSEQ multiplex PCR. This sample carries roughly 17,000 clones, 85% to 90% of them seen once, and the ten largest clones take 5.2%. Sample: peripheral blood. The receptors originated from a human donor in a cohort sampled during active COVID-19.

This rearrangement joins TRBV6-5 to TRBJ2-1; 9 bases are shared with TRBD2. The CDR3 has 14 amino acids. Germline lookup yields CDR1 MNHEY and CDR2 SVGAGI. V trimming: 2 bases; J trimming: 9 bases; junction bases outside the gene matches: 5. CDR3 loop: CASSYAGGRSEQFF. The CDR3 nucleotides read TGTGCCAGCAGTTACGCGGGAGGGCGTAGTGAGCAGTTCTTC.

This clone appeared a few times. The chain joins TRBV6-5 to TRBJ1-3, with TRBD1 identical over 11 bases. CDR1 is MNHEY and CDR2 is SVGAGI in the germline V gene. This CDR3 is built from 15 residues. The ends lost 5 bases at V and 2 bases at J; junction bases unmatched: 2. In DNA form, the CDR3 reads TGTGCCAGCAGTCTGGACAGGGGGCCTGGAAACACCATATATTTT. This gives the protein CASSLDRGPGNTIYF.

The rearrangement joins TRBV5-5 to TRBJ1-1; 7 bases are a match to TRBD1. The V gene end was trimmed by 3 bases and the J gene end by 4 bases; junction bases not matched to a gene: 12. Germline V CDR1 and CDR2: SGHKS, YYEKEE (reference sequence). This CDR3 has 16 amino acids. The CDR3 DNA reads as TGTGCCAGCAGCTCAATACAGGGGCGCGGGTCCACTGAAGCTTTCTTT. It yields the protein CASSSIQGRGSTEAFF. The full variable domain, with the rest looked up from reference TRBV5-5 and TRBJ1-1, is DAGVTQSPTHLIKTRGQQVTLRCSPISGHKSVSWYQQVLGQGPQFIFQYYEKEERGRGNFPDRFSARQFPNYSSELNVNALLLGDSALYLCASSSIQGRGSTEAFFGQGTRLTVV.

V gene TRBV24-1 combines with J gene TRBJ2-5; 11 bases map to TRBD1. J lost 5 bases, V lost 0 bases, and 4 bases had no gene match. The CDR3 runs 16 residues. Looked up from germline, CDR1 is KGHDR and CDR2 is SFDVKD. CDR3 protein: CATSDLGQGARETQYF. CDR3 bases: TGTGCCACCAGTGATTTGGGACAGGGGGCCCGGGAGACCCAGTACTTC.

This chain connects TRBV29-1 to TRBJ1-1; 9 nucleotides line up with TRBD1. V lost 7 bases to trimming and J lost 1 base; unmatched junction nucleotides: 7. The CDR3 sequence is 14 residues long. In germline, CDR1 is SQVTM, CDR2 ANQGSEA. CDR3 sequence reads: CSATVGQGNTEAFF. DNA of the CDR3: TGCAGCGCGACGGTGGGACAGGGGAACACTGAAGCTTTCTTT.

V gene TRBV7-8 combines with J gene TRBJ2-5; weak D call: TRBD2 (6 bases). The CDR3 has 16 amino acids. CDR1 is SGHVS, CDR2 FQNEAQ, per germline. Trimming stripped 3 bases from V and 4 bases from J, with 18 bases between. The CDR3 loop reads CASSFRGGEVRETQYF. For the CDR3, the DNA is TGTGCCAGCAGCTTCCGAGGCGGGGAGGTTCGAGAGACCCAGTACTTC.

The chain joins TRBV30 to TRBJ1-2; 7 bases match TRBD1. Germline assignment: CDR1 GTSNPN and CDR2 SVGIG (reference sequence). This CDR3 spans 14 amino acids. V lost 5 bases to trimming and J lost 6 bases; unmatched junction nucleotides: 12. In nucleotides, the CDR3 is TGTGCCTGGGGGACAGCTCCCTTGAACCATGGCTACACCTTC. Protein: CAWGTAPLNHGYTF.

The J gene is TRBJ1-2, the V gene TRBV15; D gene ambiguous. Trimming left V 0 bases short and J 7 bases short, with 15 bases between. Germline lookup yields CDR1 LNHNV and CDR2 YYDKDF (reference sequence). The CDR3 has 15 amino acids. The CDR3 DNA is TGTGCCACCAGCAGAGAGATAGGCGGTTATGGTGGCTACACCTTC. Translation: CATSREIGGYGGYTF.

The J gene is TRBJ1-2, the V gene TRBV7-2; D perhaps matches TRBD1 (6 bases). Germline V CDR1 and CDR2: SGHTA, FQGNSA. V was shortened by 5 bases and J by 8 bases, with 18 bases between the two germline ends. The CDR3 runs 14 residues. CDR3 sequence (DNA): TGTGCCAGCAGCAAAGGGGACACACTGGGGGGCTACACCTTC. It specifies CASSKGDTLGGYTF.

In its sample, this clone ranks as medium-sized. The chain carries TRBV7-9 and TRBJ1-1; D is unclear. CDR1 and CDR2 (germline): SEHNR, FQNEAQ (reference sequence). Deletions cut 4 bases from V and 7 bases from J, with 7 bases between. This CDR3 contains 11 residues. As DNA, the CDR3 is TGTGCCAGCAGCTCGAGCCTTGAAGCTTTCTTT. Translating gives CASSSSLEAFF. Using reference TRBV7-9 and TRBJ1-1 for the parts outside the CDR3, the full variable domain is DTGVSQNPRHKITKRGQNVTFRCDPISEHNRLYWYRQTLGQGPEFLTYFQNEAQLEKSRLLSDRFSAERPKGSFSTLEIQRTEQGDSAMYLCASSSSLEAFFGQGTRLTVV.

V gene TRBV7-9 combines with J gene TRBJ1-2, with 7 bases identical to TRBD1. The CDR3 is made up of 13 amino acids. V lost 1 base and J lost 8; bases outside the gene matches: 4. CDR1 SEHNR and CDR2 FQNEAQ come from the germline V gene (reference sequence). The CDR3 DNA sequence: TGTGCCAGCAGCTTAGGACAGGGCTGGGGCTACACCTTC. Translating gives CASSLGQGWGYTF.

J is TRBJ2-7 and V is TRBV11-3, with a possible D match to TRBD2 (6 bases). The CDR3 has 16 residues. Germline V gene data show CDR1 as SGHNT and CDR2 as YENEEA. V gave up 1 base and J gave up 7 bases, with 20 bases separating them. The CDR3 DNA follows: TGTGCCAGCAGCTTAGGGTCCGGGACTTACGCTATGGAGCAGTACTTC. Its translation is CASSLGSGTYAMEQYF.